This entry features one T cell receptor (beta chain) sequence. Its target is unknown. Control samples came 1 year after myeloablative marrow transplants with methotrexate plus calcineurin inhibitor. Only in-frame clones appear in the TCRdb table, and some are missing; sequencing was by immunoSEQ multiplex PCR. The sample lists about 22,000 clones; 70% to 90% were seen once. This entry belongs to a study of T cells after posttransplantation cyclophosphamide. Study results and caveats: Tissue-infiltrating T cells from skin or gut overlapped little with blood T cells.

The TCR was taken from a female patient aged 50-59 years who received an allogeneic stem cell transplant from an unrelated donor, was CMV-positive, and had chronic GVHD only. A subset of T cells may come from the graft donor. This sample comprised PBMCs, obtained after an allogeneic stem cell transplant with a calcineurin inhibitor and methotrexate.

The CDR3 protein is CASRPGQRNTEAFF. Here the CDR3 DNA reads TGTGCCAGCAGACCGGGACAGAGGAACACTGAAGCTTTCTTT. The rearrangement uses TRBV6-5 and TRBJ1-1, with TRBD1 matching over 7 bases. V was clipped by 6 bases and J by 1 base; unmatched bases: 5. CDR1 and CDR2 (germline): MNHEY, SVGAGI. The CDR3 is made up of 14 amino acids.